Following are 10 T cell receptor beta chains from one sample sequenced in a study of blood T cell repertoires in COVID-19. Libraries were prepared by immunoSEQ multiplex PCR; TCRdb keeps only in-frame clonotypes and omits some of them. The repertoire consists of around 130,000 clones, with 70% to 85% occurring once and the leading ten covering about 17%. Sequenced input: peripheral blood. The receptors come from a woman in her forties or fifties with acute or convalescent COVID-19.

The chain combines TRBV28 with TRBJ1-3, with D perhaps matching TRBD1 (5 bases). The germline V and J ends were trimmed by 4 bases and 3 bases, with 19 bases remaining between them. The germline V gene has CDR1 MDHEN and CDR2 SYDVKM. The length of the CDR3 is 17 residues. For the CDR3, the DNA is TGTGCCAGCAGTTCGAGGAGGTGGGGGGTGCGTGGAAACACCATATATTTT. Translating it yields CASSSRRWGVRGNTIYF.

This clone showed up just a few times. The V and J genes are TRBV2 and TRBJ2-7, with 11 bases fitting TRBD2. With 6 bases clipped from V and 3 bases from J, the junction kept 1 base outside the gene matches. The length of the CDR3 is 13 residues. Germline-derived CDR1 and CDR2 are SNHLY and FYNNEI. DNA for the CDR3: TGTGCCAGCAGGGGACTAGCGGACTACGAGCAGTACTTC. Translated, it gives CASRGLADYEQYF.

This chain connects TRBV3-1 (or the pseudogene TRBV3-2) to TRBJ2-1, with 7 bases aligning to TRBD2. The J segment lost 7 bases and the V segment lost 4 bases, leaving 10 bases of the junction unmatched. CDR3 size: 15 residues. From germline, CDR1 is LGHDT and CDR2 YNNKEL (reference sequence). In nucleotides, the CDR3 is TGTGCCAGCAGCCCATCGGGGGGTATGAGGAATGAGCAGTTCTTC. This translates into CASSPSGGMRNEQFF.

The chain uses TRBV27 and TRBJ2-3; 7 bases fit TRBD2. This CDR3 spans 15 amino acids. With 6 bases clipped from V and 1 base from J, the junction kept 7 bases outside the gene matches. Germline lookup yields CDR1 MNHEY and CDR2 SMNVEV (reference sequence). The CDR3 region is CASRDEAGRTDTQYF. DNA of the CDR3: TGTGCCAGCAGGGATGAAGCGGGACGCACAGATACGCAGTATTTT.

The rearrangement links TRBV12-5 to TRBJ2-1; D unclear. CDR1 LGHNT and CDR2 FRNRAP come from the germline V gene. The CDR3 contains 16 residues. Trimming left V 4 bases short and J 0 bases short, with 13 bases between. In DNA, the CDR3 is TGTGCTAGTGGTTCCCCGACACCCAGCTCCTACAATGAGCAGTTCTTC. Protein product: CASGSPTPSSYNEQFF.

This clone occurred a few times. The chain links TRBV15 to TRBJ2-5; D is unresolved. Trimming stripped 0 bases from V and 5 bases from J, with 13 bases between. Germline-derived CDR1 and CDR2 are LNHNV and YYDKDF (reference sequence). The CDR3 totals 15 residues. CDR3 bases: TGTGCCACCAGCAGAGACCGGTCCCCAGCGGAGACCCAGTACTTC. Translated, it gives CATSRDRSPAETQYF.

The chain carries TRBV5-6 and TRBJ2-1; 9 bases are a match to TRBD1. Per the germline V gene, CDR1 is SGHDT and CDR2 is YYEEEE. The CDR3 has 15 residues. The trim removed 2 bases at V and 7 bases at J, leaving 7 bases unmatched. CDR3 loop: CASSFPGQGRNEQFF. The CDR3 DNA reads as TGTGCCAGCAGCTTTCCGGGACAGGGCCGGAATGAGCAGTTCTTC.

The chain combines TRBV5-1 with TRBJ2-3, with a possible D match to TRBD2 (5 bases). V lost 0 bases and J 1 base, leaving 18 bases between the germline ends. Per the germline V gene, CDR1 is SGHRS and CDR2 is YFSETQ. This CDR3 spans 18 amino acids. CDR3 in amino acids: CASSLANRMDSGTDTQYF. In nucleotides, the CDR3 is TGCGCCAGCAGCTTGGCCAATAGAATGGATAGCGGCACAGATACGCAGTATTTT.

The V call is TRBV25-1, the J call TRBJ2-2, with 8 bases identical to TRBD1. V dropped 3 bases and J dropped 3; count of bases not matched to a gene: 3. CDR1 MGHDK and CDR2 SYGVNS come from the germline V gene. This CDR3 spans 15 amino acids. The CDR3 DNA reads TGTGCCAGCAGTGAGATACAGGGGGACACCGGGGAGCTGTTTTTT. It yields the protein CASSEIQGDTGELFF.

The rearrangement uses TRBV5-6 and TRBJ2-2; a possible D gene is TRBD2 (6 bases). The V gene lost 4 bases and the J gene lost 2 bases, with 18 bases spanning the gap. The length of the CDR3 is 17 residues. CDR1 SGHDT and CDR2 YYEEEE come from the germline V gene. Written as DNA, the CDR3 is TGTGCCAGCAGCCCCCTCGCGGGGCGGATCAACACCGGGGAGCTGTTTTTT. Its translation: CASSPLAGRINTGELFF.